One sample yielded the 17 T cell receptor beta chains listed below, sequenced in a study of PD-1 blockade in classical Hodgkin lymphoma. Produced via immunoSEQ multiplex PCR; TCRdb's table is partial and in-frame only. Here the sample spans about 24,000 clones, about three quarters being singletons. With no exception, relapse followed autologous stem cell transplantation in all patients, and brentuximab vedotin exposure varied. The sequenced sample was peripheral blood mononuclear cells (PBMCs), obtained before the second cycle of nivolumab. Receptor source: a human donor with classical Hodgkin lymphoma.

The chain uses TRBV7-9 and TRBJ2-5, with unresolved D. The CDR3 sequence is 11 residues long. Germline loops: CDR1 SEHNR, CDR2 FQNEAQ (reference sequence). V was cut by 5 bases and J by 2 bases, with 3 bases left in between. Here the CDR3 DNA reads TGTGCCAGCAGCGTACAAGAGACCCAGTACTTC. This gives the protein CASSVQETQYF. The variable domain in full, with the rest retrieved from reference TRBV7-9 and TRBJ2-5, is DTGVSQNPRHKITKRGQNVTFRCDPISEHNRLYWYRQTLGQGPEFLTYFQNEAQLEKSRLLSDRFSAERPKGSFSTLEIQRTEQGDSAMYLCASSVQETQYFGPGTRLLVL.

The V gene is TRBV7-2, the J gene TRBJ2-7, with D perhaps matching TRBD2 (6 bases). V was trimmed by 4 bases and J by 2 bases, leaving 18 bases between them. The CDR3 has 16 residues. Germline V lookup: CDR1 SGHTA, CDR2 FQGNSA. CDR3 bases: TGTGCCAGCAGCTCCATCTTGGAGGGAGGAACCTACGAGCAGTACTTC. Encoded protein: CASSSILEGGTYEQYF.

This chain connects TRBV5-1 to TRBJ2-2; D might be TRBD2 (6 bases). The CDR3 has 16 residues. Germline lookup yields CDR1 SGHRS and CDR2 YFSETQ. V lost 0 bases and J lost 5, with 14 bases in between. DNA of the CDR3: TGCGCCAGCAGCTTGGTGCGGGGAGGCGAGACCGGGGAGCTGTTTTTT. This gives the protein CASSLVRGGETGELFF.

The chain recombines TRBV2 with TRBJ1-2; D not resolved. Trimming took off 1 base at V and 7 bases at J, with 4 bases between the two ends. Germline V gene sequence: CDR1 SNHLY, CDR2 FYNNEI. This CDR3 spans 11 amino acids. In DNA, the CDR3 is TGTGCCAGCAGTGAAGAAGGTGGCTACACCTTC. Protein: CASSEEGGYTF.

V is TRBV4-2 and J is TRBJ1-1; the D gene is possibly TRBD1 (5 bases). The germline gives CDR1 LGHNA, CDR2 YNFKEQ. V was clipped by 0 bases and J by 1 base, with 12 bases between them. The CDR3 totals 16 residues. Here the CDR3 reads CASSQDPPGRNTEAFF. The CDR3 nucleotides read TGTGCCAGCAGCCAAGATCCCCCAGGGCGGAACACTGAAGCTTTCTTT.

The genes are TRBV6-5 and TRBJ2-1, with TRBD2 matching 10 bases. The V and J ends lost 3 bases and 3 bases, in that order; junction bases with no gene match: 2. The length of the CDR3 is 15 residues. Germline CDR1 MNHEY, CDR2 SVGAGI. CDR3 protein: CASSYASGGYNEQFF. CDR3 sequence (DNA): TGTGCCAGCAGTTATGCTAGCGGGGGCTACAATGAGCAGTTCTTC.

This clone was counted only a few times. V gene TRBV19 combines with J gene TRBJ1-5, with D maybe TRBD1 (5 bases). This CDR3 is 15 amino acids long. V shed 9 bases and J shed 4 bases, with 19 bases lying between them. The V gene's germline CDR1 is LNHDA and CDR2 SQIVND (reference sequence). The CDR3 bases are TGTGCCAGCGGCTGGGGGACGGGAGGTAATCAGCCCCAGCATTTT. It is translated as CASGWGTGGNQPQHF. Looking up the rest from reference TRBV19 and TRBJ1-5 gives the full variable domain: DGGITQSPKYLFRKEGQNVTLSCEQNLNHDAMYWYRQDPGQGLRLIYYSQIVNDFQKGDIAEGYSVSREKKESFPLTVTSAQKNPTAFYLCASGWGTGGNQPQHFGDGTRLSIL.

V usage is TRBV29-1 and J usage is TRBJ2-1, with 8 nucleotides matching TRBD2. The junction had 17 bases not matched to a gene; V was cut back by 4 bases and J by 3 bases. The CDR3 is 18 residues long. Germline CDR1 reads SQVTM; CDR2 reads ANQGSEA. The CDR3 sequence: CSVVGALAGGTFYNEQFF. CDR3 nucleotide sequence: TGCAGCGTTGTTGGGGCGCTGGCGGGAGGTACGTTCTACAATGAGCAGTTCTTC.

The rearrangement links TRBV6-5 to TRBJ1-1; 7 bases map to TRBD1. The CDR3 totals 13 residues. V was pared by 0 bases and J by 10 bases, with 5 bases of the junction left unmatched. The germline V gene encodes CDR1 MNHEY and CDR2 SVGAGI. The CDR3 DNA reads as TGTGCCAGCAGTTACTCACGAGGGACAGTAGCTTTCTTT. Residues: CASSYSRGTVAFF.

The CDR3 coding sequence is TGTGCCAGCAGCCCCAGGGGCGGGGTGAGCAATGAGCAGTTCTTC. Protein: CASSPRGGVSNEQFF. This sequence joins TRBV7-2 and TRBJ2-1; D is tentatively TRBD1 or TRBD2 (6 bases each). This CDR3 has 15 residues. The V end lost 5 bases, the J end lost 6 bases, and 17 bases lay between the germline ends. The germline V gene has CDR1 SGHTA and CDR2 FQGNSA.

This chain uses TRBV11-3 with TRBJ2-3; D remains unclear. V dropped 0 bases and J dropped 3 bases, with 13 bases sitting between them. Germline V gene sequence: CDR1 SGHNT, CDR2 YENEEA. The CDR3 runs 16 residues. DNA of the CDR3: TGTGCCAGCAGCTTAGATGGCGACCCTGGGACAGATACGCAGTATTTT. Translation: CASSLDGDPGTDTQYF.

The genes are TRBV7-8 and TRBJ2-3, with 12 positions matching TRBD2. V shed 3 bases, J shed 7 bases, and the junction held 8 bases outside the gene matches. The CDR3 is made up of 16 amino acids. Germline-derived CDR1 and CDR2 are SGHVS and FQNEAQ. The CDR3 spells CASSFLAGGAWNTQYF. DNA of the CDR3: TGTGCCAGCAGCTTCCTAGCGGGGGGGGCATGGAATACGCAGTATTTT.

The CDR3 DNA sequence: TGTGCCAACCGGGACCAAACTAACTATGGCTACACCTTC. Residues: CANRDQTNYGYTF. V is TRBV10-3 and J is TRBJ1-2; TRBD1 is a possible D gene (5 bases). The CDR3 length is 13 residues. The germline gives CDR1 ENHRY, CDR2 SYGVKD. Trimming took off 10 bases at V and 0 bases at J, with 12 bases between the two ends.

The chain carries TRBV19 and TRBJ2-1, with TRBD2 matching 8 bases. Germline V CDR1 and CDR2: LNHDA, SQIVND (reference sequence). The V segment lost 1 base and the J segment 6 bases; nucleotides outside the gene matches: 2. This CDR3 is built from 14 residues. Here the CDR3 reads CASSIVGTSNEQFF. The CDR3, as DNA: TGTGCCAGTAGTATAGTGGGGACTAGCAATGAGCAGTTCTTC. Supplemented by reference TRBV19 and TRBJ2-1, the full variable domain reads DGGITQSPKYLFRKEGQNVTLSCEQNLNHDAMYWYRQDPGQGLRLIYYSQIVNDFQKGDIAEGYSVSREKKESFPLTVTSAQKNPTAFYLCASSIVGTSNEQFFGPGTRLTVL.

This chain links TRBV12-5 with TRBJ1-1, with D possibly being TRBD1 (5 bases). The ends were cut back, 7 bases at V and 10 bases at J, with 13 bases in the middle. Germline CDR1 reads LGHNT; CDR2 reads FRNRAP. The CDR3 covers 11 residues. The CDR3 nucleotides read TGTGCTAGTGCCTTGGACACGGTAGCTTTCTTT. As protein: CASALDTVAFF. The full variable domain, in which reference TRBV12-5 and TRBJ1-1 provide the parts outside the CDR3, is DARVTQTPRHKVTEMGQEVTMRCQPILGHNTVFWYRQTMMQGLELLAYFRNRAPLDDSGMPKDRFSAEMPDATLATLKIQPSEPRDSAVYFCASALDTVAFFGQGTRLTVV.

This clone was detected only once. J is TRBJ2-1 and V is TRBV5-1; D perhaps matches TRBD2 (6 bases). The length of the CDR3 is 15 residues. CDR1 is SGHRS, CDR2 YFSETQ, per germline. Trimming stripped 1 base from V and 6 bases from J, with 14 bases between. The CDR3: CASSLQGGKGNEQFF. In DNA form, the CDR3 reads TGCGCCAGCAGCTTGCAGGGCGGGAAGGGCAATGAGCAGTTCTTC. Full variable domain (missing parts from reference TRBV5-1 and TRBJ2-1): KAGVTQTPRYLIKTRGQQVTLSCSPISGHRSVSWYQQTPGQGLQFLFEYFSETQRNKGNFPGRFSGRQFSNSRSEMNVSTLELGDSALYLCASSLQGGKGNEQFFGPGTRLTVL.

The rearrangement links TRBV2 to TRBJ2-2; 7 positions match TRBD1. CDR1 is SNHLY and CDR2 is FYNNEI in the germline V gene. The CDR3 has 14 amino acids. Unmatched junction bases numbered 3, after V lost 8 bases and J lost 0 bases. The CDR3 here is CASLGTANTGELFF. CDR3 DNA sequence: TGTGCCAGCCTAGGGACAGCGAACACCGGGGAGCTGTTTTTT.